The rows below give T cell receptor beta chains drawn from one sample of a study of early T cells in non-severe SARS-CoV-2 infection. TCRdb processed the 5' RACE reads anew with MiXCR; each CDR3 protein has one entry. The sample lists around 65,000 distinct CDR3 sequences, around 13% seen once, with 1.3% to 1.5% in the top ten. Sequenced here: whole blood, sampled at baseline. These receptors all stem from an adult who was a healthcare worker with PCR-confirmed SARS-CoV-2 infection or an uninfected control (not recorded which). Both conserved end residues are part of each CDR3. A D gene is named only where the DNA matches it firmly. Size values are once, few and many counts, or a class for expanded clones, and some rows have none.

clone size: few; D gene: TRBD2; J gene: TRBJ2-3; V gene: TRBV4-3; CDR3 DNA: TGCGCCAGCAGCCAAGATAGATACACACCGATGCTTAGCGGGGACACAGATACGCAGTATTTT; CDR3 protein: CASSQDRYTPMLSGDTDTQYF
clone size: few; D gene: TRBD2; J gene: TRBJ2-1; V gene: TRBV6-1; CDR3 DNA: TGTGCCAGCAGAAAGACTAGCGGGGTCGGTGAGCAGTTCTTC; CDR3 protein: CASRKTSGVGEQFF
clone size: NA; D gene: NA; J gene: TRBJ2-1; V gene: TRBV6-1; CDR3 DNA: TGTGCCAGCAGCCCAGACCGGATTCGACGTCTCCTCCGGGATGAGCAGTTCTTC; CDR3 protein: CASSPDRIRRLLRDEQFF
clone size: many; D gene: NA; J gene: TRBJ1-1; V gene: TRBV6-4; CDR3 DNA: TGTGCCAGCAGTGCCCGGGGAGGGGAGAACACTGAAGCTTTCTTT; CDR3 protein: CASSARGGENTEAFF
clone size: NA; D gene: TRBD1; J gene: TRBJ1-1; V gene: TRBV29-1; CDR3 DNA: TGCAGCGTTTCAGGGGGGAACACTGAAGCTTTCTTT; CDR3 protein: CSVSGGNTEAFF
clone size: NA; D gene: NA; J gene: TRBJ1-1; V gene: TRBV4-3; CDR3 DNA: TGCGCCAGCAGCCAAGAGGCATGGGGGAAAGCTTTCTTT; CDR3 protein: CASSQEAWGKAFF
clone size: few; D gene: NA; J gene: TRBJ1-3; V gene: TRBV12-3/TRBV12-4; CDR3 DNA: TGTGCCAGCAGTCCTACCTTCGACCCGGGGGCAGCGAGGGGAAACACCATATATTTT; CDR3 protein: CASSPTFDPGAARGNTIYF
clone size: many; D gene: NA; J gene: TRBJ1-2; V gene: TRBV28; CDR3 DNA: TGTGCCAGCCGCCCAGCGGGCGCGTATGGCTACACCTTC; CDR3 protein: CASRPAGAYGYTF
clone size: NA; D gene: NA; J gene: TRBJ1-2; V gene: TRBV28; CDR3 DNA: TGTGCCAGCGGACCCCCGGGCAGGCGAAACTATGGCTACACCTTC; CDR3 protein: CASGPPGRRNYGYTF
clone size: few; D gene: TRBD1; J gene: TRBJ1-6; V gene: TRBV28; CDR3 DNA: TGTGCCGGGGCATACAGGGGAGGAAATTCACCCCTCCACTTT; CDR3 protein: CAGAYRGGNSPLHF
clone size: many; D gene: TRBD1; J gene: TRBJ1-6; V gene: TRBV3-1; CDR3 DNA: TGTGCCAGCAGCCAGGGACAGGAGAATAATTCACCCCTCCACTTT; CDR3 protein: CASSQGQENNSPLHF
clone size: once; D gene: TRBD2; J gene: TRBJ2-7; V gene: TRBV4-2; CDR3 DNA: TGTGCCAGCAGGCGAAGCGGGGCAGGGAGGATTTACGAGCAGTACTTC; CDR3 protein: CASRRSGAGRIYEQYF
clone size: many; D gene: TRBD1; J gene: TRBJ1-5; V gene: TRBV7-2; CDR3 DNA: TGTGCCAGCAGCACCTGGGACAGGGGTGGTCAGCCCCAGCATTTT; CDR3 protein: CASSTWDRGGQPQHF
clone size: NA; D gene: NA; J gene: TRBJ2-7; V gene: TRBV28; CDR3 DNA: TGTGCCTCCAAGTCCAGGCACTACGAGCAGTACTTC; CDR3 protein: CASKSRHYEQYF
clone size: NA; D gene: TRBD1; J gene: TRBJ1-2; V gene: TRBV7-2; CDR3 DNA: TGTGCCAGCAGCCCCAGACAGGGCTTTAACTATGGCTACACCTTC; CDR3 protein: CASSPRQGFNYGYTF
clone size: many; D gene: TRBD1; J gene: TRBJ2-7; V gene: TRBV18; CDR3 DNA: TGTGCCAGCTCACCCCCCGGGACAGCCTTCTACGAGCAGTACTTC; CDR3 protein: CASSPPGTAFYEQYF
clone size: few; D gene: NA; J gene: TRBJ2-2; V gene: TRBV7-9; CDR3 DNA: TGTGCCAGCGTGGGGGGCCTGAACACCGGGGAGCTGTTTTTT; CDR3 protein: CASVGGLNTGELFF